The 6 T cell receptor beta chains given below trace back to one sample, sequenced in a study of T-cell memory formation after mild COVID-19. MiXCR, run by TCRdb on the 5' RACE reads, gives a single entry per CDR3 protein. This sample has roughly 580,000 distinct CDR3 sequences, with approximately 19% found just once. The sample taken for sequencing was PBMCs or a T cell subset sorted from them (not recorded which). These receptors were taken from an adult woman who had mild COVID-19 (a few samples of this study predate the infection). Cell type and time point are not known.

This sequence joins TRBV11-2 and TRBJ2-5; 11 positions match TRBD2. CDR1 and CDR2 from the germline V gene are SGHAT and FQNNGV. The trim removed 1 base at V and 2 bases at J, leaving 3 bases unmatched. The CDR3 is 16 amino acids. CDR3: CASSLVRLAGQETQYF. The CDR3, as DNA: TGTGCCAGCAGCTTAGTCCGACTAGCGGGGCAAGAGACCCAGTACTTC.

This clonotype was found many times. The chain uses TRBV16 and TRBJ1-1; D possibly corresponds to TRBD1 (6 bases). Germline CDR1 KGHSY, CDR2 FQNENV. Trimming took off 2 bases at V and 10 bases at J, with 17 bases between the two ends. This CDR3 has 14 amino acids. CDR3 coding DNA: TGTGCCAGCAGCCAAGGAAAATCAGGGGTACCAGCTTTCTTT. Protein: CASSQGKSGVPAFF. Complete variable domain (other parts from reference TRBV16 and TRBJ1-1): GEEVAQTPKHLVRGEGQKAKLYCAPIKGHSYVFWYQQVLKNEFKFLISFQNENVFDETGMPKERFSAKCLPNSPCSLEIQATKLEDSAVYFCASSQGKSGVPAFFGQGTRLTVV.

The CDR3 DNA follows: TGCAGCGGGGGCCTTACTAATGAAAAACTGTTTTTT. Translated, it gives CSGGLTNEKLFF. The chain uses TRBV29-1 and TRBJ1-4; weak D call: TRBD1 (5 bases). Germline V gene lookup returns CDR1 SQVTM and CDR2 ANQGSEA. V lost 7 bases to trimming and J lost 2 bases, with 8 bases between them. The CDR3 runs to 12 residues.

The CDR3 loop reads CASSITYQNSVIGLSSPLHF. DNA of the CDR3: TGCGCCAGCAGCATCACGTACCAAAACTCGGTTATAGGGTTGAGTTCACCCCTCCACTTT. The V gene is TRBV5-1, the J gene TRBJ1-6; the D is unclear. V was shortened by 4 bases and J by 9 bases, with 32 bases between the two germline ends. Germline CDR1 SGHRS, CDR2 YFSETQ. The CDR3 sequence is 20 residues long.

V and J are TRBV7-2 and TRBJ1-6; D remains ambiguous. This CDR3 is 16 amino acids long. CDR1 SGHTA and CDR2 FQGNSA come from the germline V gene. V was clipped by 5 bases and J by 7 bases, with 18 bases between them. The CDR3 DNA sequence: TGTGCCAGCAGCACGAACGTTGGGAGGACCAATTCACCCCTCCACTTT. This gives the protein CASSTNVGRTNSPLHF. Full variable domain (outside the CDR3, taken from reference TRBV7-2 and TRBJ1-6): GAGVSQSPSNKVTEKGKDVELRCDPISGHTALYWYRQSLGQGLEFLIYFQGNSAPDKSGLPSDRFSAERTGGSVSTLTIQRTQQEDSAVYLCASSTNVGRTNSPLHFGNGTRLTVT.

This chain joins TRBV5-5 and TRBJ2-1; D remains unclear. Between the trimmed V and J ends, which lost 1 base and 5 bases, there was a span of 13 bases. The CDR3 totals 15 residues. Germline V gene lookup returns CDR1 SGHKS and CDR2 YYEKEE (reference sequence). Here the CDR3 reads CASSLSSGSHNEQFF. DNA for the CDR3: TGTGCCAGCAGCTTGAGTTCTGGCTCTCACAATGAGCAGTTCTTC.